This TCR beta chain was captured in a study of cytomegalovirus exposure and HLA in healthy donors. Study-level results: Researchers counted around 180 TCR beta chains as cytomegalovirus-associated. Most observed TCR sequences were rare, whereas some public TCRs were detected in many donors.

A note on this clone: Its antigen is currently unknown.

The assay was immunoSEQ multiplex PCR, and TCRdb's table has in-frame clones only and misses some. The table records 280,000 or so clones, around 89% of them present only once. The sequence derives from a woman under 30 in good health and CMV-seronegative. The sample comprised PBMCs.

CDR3 region: CASSENSGSSYEQYF. The CDR3 DNA is TGTGCCAGCAGCGAAAATAGCGGGAGCTCCTACGAGCAGTACTTC. The gene calls are TRBV25-1 and TRBJ2-7; 9 bases match TRBD2. This CDR3 has 15 amino acids. Trimming took 6 bases from V and 0 from J; bases not matched to a gene: 6. The V gene's germline CDR1 is MGHDK and CDR2 SYGVNS.